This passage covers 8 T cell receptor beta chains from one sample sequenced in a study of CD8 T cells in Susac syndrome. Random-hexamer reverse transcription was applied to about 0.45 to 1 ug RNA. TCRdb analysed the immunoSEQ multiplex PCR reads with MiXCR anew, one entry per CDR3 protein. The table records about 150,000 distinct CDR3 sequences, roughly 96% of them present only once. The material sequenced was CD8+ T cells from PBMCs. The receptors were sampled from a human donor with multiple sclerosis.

The CDR3 reads CSVRTGRGYEQYF. In DNA form, the CDR3 reads TGCAGCGTTAGGACAGGGAGGGGATACGAGCAGTACTTC. The chain couples TRBV29-1 to TRBJ2-7; a possible D gene is TRBD1 (8 bases). Trimming removed 5 bases from V and 4 bases from J, with 15 bases in between. The CDR3 contains 13 residues. Germline loops: CDR1 SQVTM, CDR2 ANQGSEA.

CDR3 region: CAWSVVSEAFF. The DNA for the CDR3 is TGTGCCTGGAGTGTAGTCTCTGAAGCTTTCTTT. This rearrangement joins TRBV30 to TRBJ1-1, with unresolved D. This CDR3 comprises 11 residues. Germline V gives CDR1 GTSNPN, CDR2 SVGIG (reference sequence). With 0 bases removed from V and 6 bases from J, the gap between germline ends came to 5 bases.

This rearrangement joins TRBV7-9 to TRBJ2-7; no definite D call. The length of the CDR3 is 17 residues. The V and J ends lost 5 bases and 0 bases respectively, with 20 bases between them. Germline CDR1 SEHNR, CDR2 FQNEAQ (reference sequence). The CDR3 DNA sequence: TGTGCCAGCAGCCCAGCAGGTAGAGGCGCCCCCTCCTACGAGCAGTACGTC. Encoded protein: CASSPAGRGAPSYEQYV.

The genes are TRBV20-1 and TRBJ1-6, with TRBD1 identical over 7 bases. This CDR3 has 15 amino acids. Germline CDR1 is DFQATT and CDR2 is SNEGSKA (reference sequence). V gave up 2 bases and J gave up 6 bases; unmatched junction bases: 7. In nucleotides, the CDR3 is TGCAGTGCTAGACCAGCACAGGGGCTTAATTCACCCCTCCACTTT. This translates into CSARPAQGLNSPLHF.

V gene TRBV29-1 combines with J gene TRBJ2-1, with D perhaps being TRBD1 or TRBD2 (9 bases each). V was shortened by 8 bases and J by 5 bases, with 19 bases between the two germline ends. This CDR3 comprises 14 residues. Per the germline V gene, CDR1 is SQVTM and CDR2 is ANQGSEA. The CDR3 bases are TGCAGCTTGGGACAGGGCGGGAGGGACAATGAGCAGTTCTTC. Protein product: CSLGQGGRDNEQFF.

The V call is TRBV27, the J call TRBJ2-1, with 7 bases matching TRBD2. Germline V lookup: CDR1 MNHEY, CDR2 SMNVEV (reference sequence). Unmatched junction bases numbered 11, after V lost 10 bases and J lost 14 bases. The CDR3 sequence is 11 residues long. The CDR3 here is CAIREGQDEFF. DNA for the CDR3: TGTGCCATAAGGGAGGGTCAGGATGAGTTCTTC.

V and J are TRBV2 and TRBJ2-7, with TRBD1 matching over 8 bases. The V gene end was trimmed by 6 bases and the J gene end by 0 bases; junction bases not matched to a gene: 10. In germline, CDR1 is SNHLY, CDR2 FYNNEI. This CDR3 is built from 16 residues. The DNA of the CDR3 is TGTGCCAGCAGCTCGACAGGGGCCCTAAGCTCCTACGAGCAGTACTTC. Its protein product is CASSSTGALSSYEQYF.

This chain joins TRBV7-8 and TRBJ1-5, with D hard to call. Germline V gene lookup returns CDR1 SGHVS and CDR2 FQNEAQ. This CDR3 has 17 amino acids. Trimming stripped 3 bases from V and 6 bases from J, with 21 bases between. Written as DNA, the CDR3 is TGTGCCAGCAGCTTCAATTTTGTCCCTAATTCTATTCAGCCCCAGCATTTT. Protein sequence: CASSFNFVPNSIQPQHF.